The TCR beta chain described here comes from a study of molecular identifiers for immune sequencing clone quantification. Study observations and caveats: Spiked Jurkat TCR RNA from one cell was reportedly detectable among some 930,000 naive cells.

V was clipped by 4 bases and J by 3 bases; unmatched bases: 7. The V gene's germline CDR1 is MGHRA and CDR2 YSYEKL. This CDR3 has 15 amino acids. TCRdb ran MiXCR on the PCR reads and lists one entry per CDR3 protein. Here the sample spans about 40,000 distinct CDR3 sequences, approximately 17% being singletons. This clonotype was seen at least ten times. What it recognizes is unknown. J is TRBJ2-7 and V is TRBV4-1, with TRBD2 matching 9 bases. The sample consisted of naive CD8+ T cells from blood, with Jurkat cell RNA spiked in. The subset: FACS-sorted CD8+CD4-CCR7+CD45RA+ naive T cells. The clonotype was recovered from a human donor in good health. Some libraries in this study had Jurkat cell RNA spiked in. The CDR3 region has the DNA TGCGCCAGCAGCCTAGTACAGACTAGCGGCTACGAGCAGTACTTC. It codes for CASSLVQTSGYEQYF.